This T cell receptor beta chain stems from a study of T cell responses to AZD1222 COVID-19 vaccine. Study summary: Combined were second doses at about 4 or about 12 weeks. Overall study findings and caveats: Baseline serology detected seropositivity in only six or seven AZD1222 recipients. Spike-specific TCR breadth and depth rose after two AZD1222 doses.

The V segment lost 4 bases and the J segment 8 bases; nucleotides outside the gene matches: 7. The germline CDR1 and CDR2 sequences are LGHDT and YNNKEL (reference sequence). The CDR3 loop spans 13 amino acids. The assay was immunoSEQ multiplex PCR, and TCRdb's table has in-frame clones only and misses some. The sample includes approximately 130,000 clones, 92% of them seen just once. With regard to this clone: What it binds is unknown.

The chain recombines TRBV3-1 (or the pseudogene TRBV3-2) with TRBJ1-2; 7 positions agree with TRBD1. Sequencing was performed on peripheral blood, taken on day 0 of AZD1222 vaccination. The clonotype originates from an adult in good health. CDR3: CASSRVQGSGYTF. CDR3 DNA sequence: TGTGCCAGCAGCCGGGTACAGGGGAGCGGCTACACCTTC.